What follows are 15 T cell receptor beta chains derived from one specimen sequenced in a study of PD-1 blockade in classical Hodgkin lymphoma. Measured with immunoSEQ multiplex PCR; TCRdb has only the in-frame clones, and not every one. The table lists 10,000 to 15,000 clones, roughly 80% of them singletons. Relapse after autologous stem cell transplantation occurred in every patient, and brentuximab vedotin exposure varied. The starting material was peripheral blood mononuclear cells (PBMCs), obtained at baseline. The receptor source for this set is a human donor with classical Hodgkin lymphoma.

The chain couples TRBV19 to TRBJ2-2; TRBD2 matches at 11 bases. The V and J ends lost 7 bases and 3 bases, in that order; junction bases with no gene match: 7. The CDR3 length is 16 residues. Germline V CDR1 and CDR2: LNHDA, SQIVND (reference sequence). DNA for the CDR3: TGTGCCAGTAAAAATAGCGGGAGGGCCGACACCGGGGAGCTGTTTTTT. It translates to CASKNSGRADTGELFF.

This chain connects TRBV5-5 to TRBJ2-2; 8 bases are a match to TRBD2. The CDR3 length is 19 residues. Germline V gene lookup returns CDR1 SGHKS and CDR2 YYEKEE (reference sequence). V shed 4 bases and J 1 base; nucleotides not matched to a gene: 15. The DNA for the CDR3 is TGTGCCAGCAGCCGAGGGTTTGGCTTGGCGGGGGGGAACACCGGGGAGCTGTTTTTT. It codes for CASSRGFGLAGGNTGELFF.

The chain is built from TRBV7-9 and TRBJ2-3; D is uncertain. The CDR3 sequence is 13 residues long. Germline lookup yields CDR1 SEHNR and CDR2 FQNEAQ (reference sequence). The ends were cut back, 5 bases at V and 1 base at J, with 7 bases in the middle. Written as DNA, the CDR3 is TGTGCCAGCAGCCTAATCCGCACAGATACGCAGTATTTT. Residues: CASSLIRTDTQYF.

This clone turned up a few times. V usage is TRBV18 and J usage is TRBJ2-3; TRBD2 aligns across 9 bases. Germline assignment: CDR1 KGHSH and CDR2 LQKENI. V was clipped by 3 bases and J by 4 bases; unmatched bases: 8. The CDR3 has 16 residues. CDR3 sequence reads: CASSPHRLAGPDTQYF. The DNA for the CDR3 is TGTGCCAGCTCACCCCACCGGCTAGCGGGACCAGATACGCAGTATTTT.

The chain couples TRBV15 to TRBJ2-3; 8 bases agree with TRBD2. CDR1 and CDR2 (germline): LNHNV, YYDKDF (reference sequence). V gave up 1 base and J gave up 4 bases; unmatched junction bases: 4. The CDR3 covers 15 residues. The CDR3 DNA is TGTGCCACCAGCAGAGTTAGCGGGGCGGCAGATACGCAGTATTTT. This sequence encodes CATSRVSGAADTQYF.

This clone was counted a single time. The CDR3, as DNA: TGTGCCAGCAGCCAAGAGAGGGATACTAGCTTCGGAGAGCAGTTCTTC. Amino acid sequence: CASSQERDTSFGEQFF. J is TRBJ2-1 and V is TRBV4-2; possible D gene TRBD2, 6 bases. CDR3 size: 16 residues. V shed 0 bases and J shed 10 bases, with 19 bases lying between them. Germline CDR1 reads LGHNA; CDR2 reads YNFKEQ.

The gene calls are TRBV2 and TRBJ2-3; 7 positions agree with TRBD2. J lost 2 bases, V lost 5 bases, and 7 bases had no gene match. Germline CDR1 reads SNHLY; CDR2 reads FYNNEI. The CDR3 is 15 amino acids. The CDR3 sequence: CASSLAGVVTDTQYF. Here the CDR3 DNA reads TGTGCCAGCAGTCTCGCGGGAGTGGTCACAGATACGCAGTATTTT.

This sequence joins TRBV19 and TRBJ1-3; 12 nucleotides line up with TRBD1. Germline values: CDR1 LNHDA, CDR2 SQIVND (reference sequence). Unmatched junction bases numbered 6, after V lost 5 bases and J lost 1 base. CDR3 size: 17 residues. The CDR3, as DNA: TGTGCCAGTAGTCTGGGGACAGGGGGCGCATCTGGAAACACCATATATTTT. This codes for CASSLGTGGASGNTIYF.

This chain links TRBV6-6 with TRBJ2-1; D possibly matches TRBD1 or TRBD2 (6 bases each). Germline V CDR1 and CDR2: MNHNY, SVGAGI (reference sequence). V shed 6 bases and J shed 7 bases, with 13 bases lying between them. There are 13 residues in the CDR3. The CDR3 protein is CASSLRRGNEQFF. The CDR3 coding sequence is TGTGCCAGCAGCCTCAGGAGGGGGAATGAGCAGTTCTTC.

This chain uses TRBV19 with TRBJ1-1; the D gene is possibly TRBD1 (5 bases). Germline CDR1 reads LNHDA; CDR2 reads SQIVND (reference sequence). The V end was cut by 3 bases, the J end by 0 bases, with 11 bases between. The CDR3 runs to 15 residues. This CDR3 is CASSIDSQMNTEAFF. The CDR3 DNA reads TGTGCCAGTAGTATCGACAGCCAAATGAACACTGAAGCTTTCTTT.

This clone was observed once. The CDR3 sequence is CASSPGQRDYGYTF. Written as DNA, the CDR3 is TGTGCCAGCAGCCCTGGACAGAGGGACTATGGCTACACCTTC. The V and J genes are TRBV5-4 and TRBJ1-2; TRBD1 is a possible D gene (6 bases). CDR1 is SGHNT and CDR2 is YYREEE in the germline V gene (reference sequence). The CDR3 has 14 amino acids. The V end was cut by 4 bases, the J end by 3 bases, with 13 bases between.

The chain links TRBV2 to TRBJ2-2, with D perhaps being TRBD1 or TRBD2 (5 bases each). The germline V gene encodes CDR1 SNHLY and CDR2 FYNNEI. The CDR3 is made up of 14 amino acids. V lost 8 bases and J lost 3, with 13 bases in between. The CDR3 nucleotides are TGTGCCAGCCTCCGGGACGTCCACACCGGGGAGCTGTTTTTT. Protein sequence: CASLRDVHTGELFF.

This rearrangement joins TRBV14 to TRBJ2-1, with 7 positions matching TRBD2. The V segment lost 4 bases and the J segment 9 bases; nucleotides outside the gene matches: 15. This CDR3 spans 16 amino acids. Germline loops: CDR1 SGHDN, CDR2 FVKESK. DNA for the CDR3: TGTGCCAGCAGCCTAAACCCGGGACTATGGATCGTTGAGCAGTTCTTC. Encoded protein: CASSLNPGLWIVEQFF.

CDR3 bases: TGCGCCAGCAGCTTGGGCTCGGGCGGTTTGGACAATGAGCAGTTCTTC. It yields the protein CASSLGSGGLDNEQFF. This chain connects TRBV5-1 to TRBJ2-1; D remains unclear. Germline lookup yields CDR1 SGHRS and CDR2 YFSETQ. The CDR3 has 16 amino acids. Trimming pared 0 bases from V and 5 bases from J, leaving 15 bases between.

The CDR3 DNA reads as TGCGCCAGCAGCGAAGGACTCGGCCCCTACGAGCAGTACTTC. This gives the protein CASSEGLGPYEQYF. V and J are TRBV5-1 and TRBJ2-7; maybe TRBD2 (5 bases). In germline, CDR1 is SGHRS, CDR2 YFSETQ. The CDR3 has 14 residues. V shed 4 bases and J shed 2 bases, with 13 bases lying between them.